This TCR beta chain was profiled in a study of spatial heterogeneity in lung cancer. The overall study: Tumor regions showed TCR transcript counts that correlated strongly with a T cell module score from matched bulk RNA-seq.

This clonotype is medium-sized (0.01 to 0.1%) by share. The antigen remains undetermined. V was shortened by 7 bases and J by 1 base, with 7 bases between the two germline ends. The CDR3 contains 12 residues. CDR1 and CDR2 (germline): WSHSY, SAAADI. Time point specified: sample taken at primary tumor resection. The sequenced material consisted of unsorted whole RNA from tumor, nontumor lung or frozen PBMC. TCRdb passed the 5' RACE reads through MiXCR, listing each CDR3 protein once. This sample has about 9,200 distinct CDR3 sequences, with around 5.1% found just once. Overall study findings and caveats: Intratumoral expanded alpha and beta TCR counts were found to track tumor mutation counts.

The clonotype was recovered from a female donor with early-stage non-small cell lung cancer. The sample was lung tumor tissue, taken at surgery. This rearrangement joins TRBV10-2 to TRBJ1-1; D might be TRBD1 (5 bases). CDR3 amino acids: CASTGRNTEAFF. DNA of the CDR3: TGCGCCAGCACAGGGCGGAACACTGAAGCTTTCTTT.